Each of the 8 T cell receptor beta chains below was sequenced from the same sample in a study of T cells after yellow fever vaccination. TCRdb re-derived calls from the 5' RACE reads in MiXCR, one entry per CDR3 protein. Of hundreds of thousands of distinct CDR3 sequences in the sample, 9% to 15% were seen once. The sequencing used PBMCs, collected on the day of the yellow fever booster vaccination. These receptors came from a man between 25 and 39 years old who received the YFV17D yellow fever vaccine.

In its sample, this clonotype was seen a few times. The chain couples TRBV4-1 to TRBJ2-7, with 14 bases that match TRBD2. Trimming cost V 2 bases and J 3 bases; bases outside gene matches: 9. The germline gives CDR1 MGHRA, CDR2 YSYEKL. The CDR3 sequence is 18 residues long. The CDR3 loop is CASSQRLWTSGRFYEQYF. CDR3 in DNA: TGCGCCAGCAGCCAACGACTGTGGACTAGCGGGAGGTTCTACGAGCAGTACTTC.

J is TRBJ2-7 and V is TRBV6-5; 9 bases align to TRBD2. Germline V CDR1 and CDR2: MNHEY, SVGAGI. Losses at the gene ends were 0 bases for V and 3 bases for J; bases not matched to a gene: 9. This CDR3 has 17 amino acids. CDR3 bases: TGTGCCAGCAGTTACTCAAGGTTGGCGGGAGGGCACTACGAGCAGTACTTC. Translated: CASSYSRLAGGHYEQYF.

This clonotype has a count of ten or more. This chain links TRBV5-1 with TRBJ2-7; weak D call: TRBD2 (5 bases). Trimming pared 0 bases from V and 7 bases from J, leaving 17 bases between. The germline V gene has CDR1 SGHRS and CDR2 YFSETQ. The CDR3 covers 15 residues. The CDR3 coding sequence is TGCGCCAGCAGCTTGGACCCGGGTCAAGAGGGAGAGCAGTACTTC. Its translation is CASSLDPGQEGEQYF.

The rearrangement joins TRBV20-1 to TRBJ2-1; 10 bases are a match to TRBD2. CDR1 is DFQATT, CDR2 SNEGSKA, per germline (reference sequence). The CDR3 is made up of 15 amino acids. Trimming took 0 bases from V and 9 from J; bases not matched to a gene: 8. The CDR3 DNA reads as TGCAGTGCTAGAGAGCCTAGCGGGAGTCTCTTTGAGCAGTTCTTC. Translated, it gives CSAREPSGSLFEQFF.

The CDR3 reads CASSSTGTFLYF. CDR3 DNA sequence: TGTGCCAGCAGCTCCACCGGGACATTTCTGTATTTT. The J gene is TRBJ2-3, the V gene TRBV7-9; tentative D call: TRBD1 (6 bases). The CDR3 totals 12 residues. V was shortened by 4 bases and J by 14 bases, with 16 bases between the two germline ends. The germline CDR1 and CDR2 sequences are SEHNR and FQNEAQ (reference sequence).

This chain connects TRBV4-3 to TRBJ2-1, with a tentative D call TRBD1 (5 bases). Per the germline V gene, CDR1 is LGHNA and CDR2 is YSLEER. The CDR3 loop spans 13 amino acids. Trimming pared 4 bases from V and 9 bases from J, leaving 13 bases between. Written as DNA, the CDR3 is TGCGCCAGCAGCCGTGACAGTATCACTGAGCAGTTCTTC. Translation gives CASSRDSITEQFF.

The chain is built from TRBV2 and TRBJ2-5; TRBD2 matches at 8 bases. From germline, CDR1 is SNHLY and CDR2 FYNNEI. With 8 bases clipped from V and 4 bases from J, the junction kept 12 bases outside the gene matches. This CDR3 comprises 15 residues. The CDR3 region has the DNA TGTGCCAGCGGGGGCAGCGGGAGACCCCGAGAGACCCAGTACTTC. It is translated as CASGGSGRPRETQYF.

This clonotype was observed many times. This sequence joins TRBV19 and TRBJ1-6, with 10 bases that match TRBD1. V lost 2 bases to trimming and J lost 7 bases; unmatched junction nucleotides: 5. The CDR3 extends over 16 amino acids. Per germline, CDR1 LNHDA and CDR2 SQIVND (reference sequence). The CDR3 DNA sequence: TGTGCCAGTAGTATACTGCCGGACAGGGGGAATTCACCCCTCCACTTT. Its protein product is CASSILPDRGNSPLHF.